This T cell receptor beta chain emerged from a study of blood T cells in healthy people across ages. CDR1 SGDLS and CDR2 YYNGEE come from the germline V gene. Losses at the gene ends were 1 base for V and 5 bases for J; bases not matched to a gene: 5. The CDR3 has 16 amino acids. A second PCR of roughly 7 to 11 cycles used a sample-barcoded 5' primer and a J-beta primer mix. One entry per CDR3 protein results from TCRdb running MiXCR on the 5' RACE reads. The table shows about 640,000 distinct CDR3 sequences, with roughly 58% occurring only once. The material sequenced was blood. This TCR came from a man in his sixties in good health. V and J are TRBV9 and TRBJ2-1; 11 bases are shared with TRBD2. This CDR3 reads CASSVRTSGGNNEQFF. The CDR3 DNA reads TGTGCCAGCAGCGTAAGAACTAGCGGGGGAAACAATGAGCAGTTCTTC.